This TCR beta chain originates from a study of cytomegalovirus exposure and HLA in healthy donors (dated by TCRdb to 2016 to 2017). About the investigation overall: In an earlier analysis of approximately 640 of the donors, about 260 Gb of sequence data and 100 million or so unique TCR beta sequences from 150 million to 200 million T cells were reported. To predict cytomegalovirus infection status, the study combined high-throughput TCR immunosequencing, statistical association of individual TCRs with disease status, and machine learning. In a later genetic analysis, genome-wide SNP genotypes for about three fifths of the roughly 670 donors were used, and that subset was treated as a discovery cohort. Rather than using new phenotypic data, the later analysis identified candidate immune exposures from TCR beta sequences and from how often those sequences occurred across donors. HLA typing covered class I and class II loci at four-digit resolution. Donor age, sex, ethnicity and CMV serostatus were collected together with the repertoire data. Besides the first cohort of 666 subjects, a separate validation cohort made up of some 110 different subjects was used. In a later analysis, previously published TCR beta repertoires from 550 to 700 donors were re-analyzed and high-resolution HLA genotyping was added so that TCR occurrence patterns could be studied. Typing coverage varied by locus: 629-630 donors for A, B, C, DRB1 and DQB1; roughly 500 for DQA1; more than 600 for DPA1; more than 450 for DPB1. An early release covering more than 500 HLA-typed donors comprised about 300 gigabases of sequencing data and tens of millions of unique TCR sequences. Across about 380 genotyped donors of the cohort, an average of roughly 200,000 unique TCR beta nucleotide sequences per donor were sequenced, and roughly a sixth of those sequences were non-productive. Every discovery cohort repertoire had been produced on one sequencing platform. In an earlier analysis of several hundred of the donors, high-throughput TCR beta sequencing was used to judge whether each TCR beta V gene segment behaved as functional or pseudogenic. The genetic ancestry cluster associated with self-reported Caucasian donors included around 76% of the 398 genotyped donors. The study profiled the T cell repertoires of approximately 700 subjects by immunosequencing and related them to cytomegalovirus serostatus. Four to six DR-DQ haplotypes were handled as single units for association and clustering, since linkage in the cohort was strong. The aim of the study was to test whether cataloging public T cell receptors could identify signatures of past pathogen exposure.

In total, 630 or so healthy bone marrow donors made up the cohort. At the time of sampling, all cohort members were nominally healthy, though unrecorded immune exposures were likely present. The donor was CMV seropositive and was included in the group of 250 to 300 seropositive cohort members. Every donor gave a peripheral blood sample, and the peripheral blood mononuclear cells from that sample were used for TCR beta sequencing. Genomic DNA extraction from the blood cell samples was performed with the Qiagen DNeasy Blood Extraction Kit. Points the paper makes about the study in general: A further reported finding was that TCR beta sequences accurately predicted the HLA-A and HLA-B alleles for most subjects in the first cohort. The classifier was reported to diagnose cytomegalovirus status with high specificity and sensitivity in both the original and validation cohorts. About 17 rarely observed V segments, including chromosome 9 orphons, were excluded from the earlier analysis of several hundred of the donors because counts were too low. In vitro tests confirmed that a few of the cytomegalovirus-associated TCR beta chains recognize cytomegalovirus antigens. Only TCR beta chains were sequenced in this cohort, and the absence of alpha or paired-chain data limited detectable features. In a later analysis, 16,951 TCR beta sequences were associated with specific HLA alleles at a false discovery rate of 0.05. In a later analysis, most CMV-associated TCR beta chains were found to appear HLA-restricted, with HLA associations seemingly driven largely by CMV exposure. The sequencing pipeline was judged likely to have produced a cluster of highly shared sequence variants as a technical artifact. The authors suggested that the approach could potentially be generalized to other disease states and immunological phenotypes. Across donors, most TCR sequences were observed very rarely, whereas some public TCRs were present in many individuals. When HLA alleles, especially DR and DQ, strongly co-occurred, TCR associations were difficult to assign to individual alleles. In a later analysis, HLA-associated TCR beta chains were found to be more clonally expanded and to have lower generation probabilities than equally common non-associated chains. The 87-base-pair reads could not distinguish some IMGT-functional V segments, including TRBV6-2 and TRBV6-3, so those segments were excluded. In an earlier analysis of approximately 600 of the donors, most TCR beta V segments were observed in productive rearrangements about 87% or about 30% of the time, broadly matching IMGT annotations. In a later analysis, the rate of TCR association differed among HLA loci, with DRB1 alleles having the most associated TCRs and HLA-C alleles having the fewest. According to a later analysis, parvovirus B19, influenza, CMV and Epstein-Barr virus appeared linked to several top co-occurrence clusters. In a later genetic analysis, fewer N-insertions in productive TCRs were reported among donors in an Asian-associated ancestry cluster than the roughly 670-donor mean. Linkage disequilibrium might explain the correlated functional status among segregating V segments, but an unknown experimental factor could not be ruled out. CMV serostatus was the only immune exposure information available for the cohort. The study listed 150 to 200 TCR beta chains as associated with cytomegalovirus. Sequencing depth was assumed to be roughly uniform across donors in the presence/absence analyses, though that assumption may not hold. An association between a missense DCLRE1C variant and V-gene and J-gene trimming of TCR beta chains was found in a later genetic analysis and replicated in an independent cohort. Because HLA typing was missing for some donors at each locus, association tests included only the typed subset.

As regards this clone: Its antigen is unknown. There are no base qualities to consult, and no much larger clone falls within one base.

Library construction relied on the immunoSEQ multiplex PCR assay. For the multiplex PCR, a mixture combining 60 forward primers for TCR Vbeta segments and 13 reverse primers for TCR Jbeta segments was used. The CDR3 region of rearranged TCR beta genes was amplified from genomic DNA with a multiplex PCR assay. Amplified TCR beta libraries were sequenced as 87-base-pair reads on the Illumina HiSeq System. From the authors' description of their analysis: A later analysis counted around 72 million unique TCR beta chains across the roughly 700 repertoires, and around 9.9 million of these chains were shared by at least two donors. To remove PCR and sequencing errors, raw reads were error-corrected and collapsed into unique sequences using a nearest-neighbor algorithm that merged closely related sequences. CDR3 sequences were aligned to IMGT reference sequences to assign V, D and J gene segments. For a sequence to be retained, a match of at least six nucleotides to both a V gene segment and a J gene segment was required. Rearrangements were called productive when the CDR3 lacked stop codons and stayed in frame with V and J; all others were non-productive. CDR3 was defined according to IMGT convention as the region running from the second conserved V-encoded cysteine to the conserved J-encoded phenylalanine. The earlier analysis of about 610 of the donors excluded any sequence lacking an unambiguous match to a single V gene segment. In an earlier analysis of approximately 610 of the donors, V segments were called functional above 56.7% productive rearrangements and were called segregating when the between-donor standard deviation exceeded 5%. A statistical classification framework was built for diagnosing cytomegalovirus status from the catalog of TCR beta chain sequences. In a later analysis, V and J genes were assigned by comparing TCR nucleotide sequences against IMGT/GENE-DB human TR gene sequences. In a later analysis, CDR3 sequences and most-parsimonious VDJ recombination scenarios were assigned using the TCRdist pipeline. In a later analysis, every TCR beta chain was defined by the combination of its CDR3 amino acid sequence and its V-gene family, and reads without a unique V-gene family were dropped. To address suspected cross-contamination and a sequencing artifact, a later analysis removed 550 to 750 highly shared, low-generation-probability nucleotide sequences. In a later analysis, a clonal expansion index was calculated for each public chain from normalized within-repertoire ranks of inferred template counts. Generation probabilities in a later analysis came from a VDJ recombination model fitted to out-of-frame rearrangements, and those results were checked against IGoR. A later analysis scored TCR-TCR, TCR-HLA and TCR-CMV co-occurrence with hypergeometric tests, applying a repertoire-size bias correction to TCR pairs. False discovery rates were estimated in a later analysis by permuting HLA or CMV assignments 20 times. A later analysis grouped co-occurring TCRs with DBSCAN, adding TCRdist sequence similarity when clustering within HLA-allele-positive subsets. For co-occurrence clustering, repertoires with fewer than 30,000 or more than 120,000 public chains were excluded, along with about five repertoires with anomalous nucleotide sharing. Here the immuneACCESS table is served through TCRdb, limited to in-frame sequences with V and J called. Missing clones are a known gap in these copies; in checked studies unresolved V genes cover under half, and the rest lacks a known reason. The V and J calls and the clone size are those of that table, but D and trimming were determined from the DNA. The sample table shows about 120,000 clones, and 70% to 85% are seen once. Jointly, the top ten make up over 9.5% of the sample.

V ends up 1 base short and J 2 bases short, with an unmatched junction base count of 8. CDR1 and CDR2 are drawn from the germline V gene: LGHNA, YSLEER. From cysteine to phenylalanine, the CDR3 is 16 amino acids long. The retained sequence is limited to the CDR3, 48 bases, with the frame set at the first base. Recombination joined TRBV4-3 with TRBJ2-7; TRBD1 fits 7 bases in the junction. Sequences were obtained from PBMCs. The receptor was derived from a man aged 40-50 years in good health and CMV-seropositive. Here the CDR3 is given as CASSQVAGTVTYEQYF. The bases read TGCGCCAGCAGCCAAGTCGCCGGGACAGTGACCTACGAGCAGTACTTC.